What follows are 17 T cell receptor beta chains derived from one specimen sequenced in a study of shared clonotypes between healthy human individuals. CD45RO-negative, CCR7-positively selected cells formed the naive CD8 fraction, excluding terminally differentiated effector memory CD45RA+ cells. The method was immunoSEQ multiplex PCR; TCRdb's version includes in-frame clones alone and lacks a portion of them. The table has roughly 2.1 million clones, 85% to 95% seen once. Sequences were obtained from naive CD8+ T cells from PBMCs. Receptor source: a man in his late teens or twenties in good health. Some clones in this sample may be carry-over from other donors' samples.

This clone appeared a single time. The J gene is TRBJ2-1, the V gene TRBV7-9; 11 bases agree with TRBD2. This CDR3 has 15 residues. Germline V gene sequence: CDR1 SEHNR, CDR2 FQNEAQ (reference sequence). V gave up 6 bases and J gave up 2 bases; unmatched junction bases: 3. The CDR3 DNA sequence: TGTGCCAGCAGGACTAGCGGGGTCCCCTACAATGAGCAGTTCTTC. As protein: CASRTSGVPYNEQFF. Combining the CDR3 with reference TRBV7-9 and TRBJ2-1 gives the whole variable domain DTGVSQNPRHKITKRGQNVTFRCDPISEHNRLYWYRQTLGQGPEFLTYFQNEAQLEKSRLLSDRFSAERPKGSFSTLEIQRTEQGDSAMYLCASRTSGVPYNEQFFGPGTRLTVL.

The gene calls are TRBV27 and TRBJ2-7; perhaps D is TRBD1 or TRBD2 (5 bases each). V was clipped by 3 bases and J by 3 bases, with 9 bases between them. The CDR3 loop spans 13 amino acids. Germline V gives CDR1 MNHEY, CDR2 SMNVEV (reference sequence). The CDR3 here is CASSFGTLYEQYF. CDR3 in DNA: TGTGCCAGCAGTTTTGGGACGCTCTACGAGCAGTACTTC.

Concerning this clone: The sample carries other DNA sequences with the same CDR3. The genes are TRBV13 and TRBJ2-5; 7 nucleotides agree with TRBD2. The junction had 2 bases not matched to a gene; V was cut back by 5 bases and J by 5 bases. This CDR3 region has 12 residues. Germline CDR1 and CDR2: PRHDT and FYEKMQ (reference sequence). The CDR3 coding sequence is TGTGCCAGCAGCCCCGGGGGGGAGACCCAGTACTTC. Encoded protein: CASSPGGETQYF.

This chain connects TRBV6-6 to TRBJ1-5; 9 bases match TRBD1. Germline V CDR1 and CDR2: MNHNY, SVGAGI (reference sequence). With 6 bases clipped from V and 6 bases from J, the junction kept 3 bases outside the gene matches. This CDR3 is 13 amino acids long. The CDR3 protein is CASSRDRAQPQHF. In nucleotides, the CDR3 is TGTGCCAGCAGCCGGGACAGGGCTCAGCCCCAGCATTTT.

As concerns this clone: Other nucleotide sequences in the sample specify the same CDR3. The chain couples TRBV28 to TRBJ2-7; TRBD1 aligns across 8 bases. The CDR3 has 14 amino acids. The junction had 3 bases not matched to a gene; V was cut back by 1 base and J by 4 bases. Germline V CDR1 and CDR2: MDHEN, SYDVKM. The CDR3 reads CASSLLGTGYEQYF. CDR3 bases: TGTGCCAGCAGTTTATTAGGGACAGGTTACGAGCAGTACTTC.

The CDR3 coding sequence is TGTGCCAGCAGCTCCTACTCGGAGGGGGAGCTGTTTTTT. Its protein product is CASSSYSEGELFF. This sequence joins TRBV11-2 and TRBJ2-2; D uncertain. The germline V and J ends were trimmed by 4 bases and 8 bases, with 11 bases remaining between them. Germline loops: CDR1 SGHAT, CDR2 FQNNGV. The CDR3 is 13 residues long.

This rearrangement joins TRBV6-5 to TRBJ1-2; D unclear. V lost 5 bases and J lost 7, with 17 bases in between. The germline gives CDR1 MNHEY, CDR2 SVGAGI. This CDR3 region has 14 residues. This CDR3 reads CASSGDNSPGGYTF. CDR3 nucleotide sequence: TGTGCCAGCAGTGGAGACAACTCGCCGGGTGGCTACACCTTC.

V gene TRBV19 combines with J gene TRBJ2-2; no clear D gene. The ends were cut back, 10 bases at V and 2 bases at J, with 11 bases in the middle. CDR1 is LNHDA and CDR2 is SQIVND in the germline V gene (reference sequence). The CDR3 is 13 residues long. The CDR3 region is CATNKPNTGELFF. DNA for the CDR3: TGTGCCACCAACAAACCAAACACCGGGGAGCTGTTTTTT.

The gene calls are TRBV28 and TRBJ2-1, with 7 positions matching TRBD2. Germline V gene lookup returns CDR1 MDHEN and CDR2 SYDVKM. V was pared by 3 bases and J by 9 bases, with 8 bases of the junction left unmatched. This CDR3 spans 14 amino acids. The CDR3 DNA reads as TGTGCCAGCAGTTTCCCAGGGAGGGTGGGTGAGCAGTTCTTC. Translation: CASSFPGRVGEQFF.

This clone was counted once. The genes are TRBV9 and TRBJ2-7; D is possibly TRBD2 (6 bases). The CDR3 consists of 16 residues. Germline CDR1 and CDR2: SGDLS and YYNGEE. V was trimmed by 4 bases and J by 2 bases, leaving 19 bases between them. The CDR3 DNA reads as TGTGCCAGCAGCACCCGAGGCGGCGGGGAGGCCTACGAGCAGTACTTC. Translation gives CASSTRGGGEAYEQYF. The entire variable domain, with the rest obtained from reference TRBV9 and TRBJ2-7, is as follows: DSGVTQTPKHLITATGQRVTLRCSPRSGDLSVYWYQQSLDQGLQFLIQYYNGEERAKGNILERFSAQQFPDLHSELNLSSLELGDSALYFCASSTRGGGEAYEQYFGPGTRLTVT.

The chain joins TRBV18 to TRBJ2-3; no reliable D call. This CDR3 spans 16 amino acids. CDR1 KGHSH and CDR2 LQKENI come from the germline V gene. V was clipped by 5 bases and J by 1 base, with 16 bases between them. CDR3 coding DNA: TGTGCCAGCTCAGCGGAGCTGAGAAGACGCACAGATACGCAGTATTTT. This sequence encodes CASSAELRRRTDTQYF.

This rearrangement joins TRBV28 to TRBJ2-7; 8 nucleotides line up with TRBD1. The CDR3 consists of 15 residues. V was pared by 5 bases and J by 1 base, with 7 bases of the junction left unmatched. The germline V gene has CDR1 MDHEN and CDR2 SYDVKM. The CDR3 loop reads CASSAPGTGSYEQYF. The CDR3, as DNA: TGTGCCAGCAGTGCTCCCGGGACAGGTTCCTACGAGCAGTACTTC.

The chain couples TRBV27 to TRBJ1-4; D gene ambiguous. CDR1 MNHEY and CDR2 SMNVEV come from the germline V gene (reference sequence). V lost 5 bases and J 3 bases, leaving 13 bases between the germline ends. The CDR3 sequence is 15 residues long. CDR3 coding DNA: TGTGCCAGCAGTAAGCAGCGGTTGCCTAATGAAAAACTGTTTTTT. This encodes CASSKQRLPNEKLFF.

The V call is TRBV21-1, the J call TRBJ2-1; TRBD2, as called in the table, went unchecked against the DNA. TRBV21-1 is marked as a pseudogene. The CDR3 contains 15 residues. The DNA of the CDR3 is TGTGCCAGCAGCAAAGTACTCGTCCGCCGCAATGAGCAGTTCTTC. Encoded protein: CASSKVLVRRNEQFF.

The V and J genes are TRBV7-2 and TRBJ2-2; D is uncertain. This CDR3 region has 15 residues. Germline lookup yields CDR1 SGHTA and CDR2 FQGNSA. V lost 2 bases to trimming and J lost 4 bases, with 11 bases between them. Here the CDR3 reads CASSLTRIVTGELFF. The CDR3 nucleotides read TGTGCCAGCAGCTTAACCAGGATCGTCACCGGGGAGCTGTTTTTT.

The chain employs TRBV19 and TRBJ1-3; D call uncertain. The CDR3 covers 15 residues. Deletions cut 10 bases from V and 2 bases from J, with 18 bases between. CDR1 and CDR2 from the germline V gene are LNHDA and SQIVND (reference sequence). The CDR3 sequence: CATLPGRWTGNTIYF. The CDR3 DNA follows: TGTGCCACTCTCCCCGGGAGGTGGACTGGAAACACCATATATTTT.

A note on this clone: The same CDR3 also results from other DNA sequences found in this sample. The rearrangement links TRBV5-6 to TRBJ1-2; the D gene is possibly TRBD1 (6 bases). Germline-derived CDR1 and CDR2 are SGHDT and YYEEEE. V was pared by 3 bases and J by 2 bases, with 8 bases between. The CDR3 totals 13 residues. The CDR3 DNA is TGTGCCAGCAGCTCGACAGGAAACTATGGCTACACCTTC. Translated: CASSSTGNYGYTF.